Many counts were recorded for the clone carrying this T cell receptor beta chain. Its antigen is not identified. This entry is derived from a study of CD8+CD57+ T cells in acquired aplastic anemia. Looking at the study overall: Across the sorted CD4+ and CD8+ cells, DNA amounts averaged about 3.2 ug. Approximately 10 million reads, on average, were obtained for CD4+ cells from healthy donors.

Study-level results: Patients and controls had in common fewer than 30 CD8+ CDR3 sequences.

CDR1 KGHDR and CDR2 SFDVKD come from the germline V gene. This CDR3 comprises 14 residues. With 5 bases clipped from V and 9 bases from J, the junction kept 7 bases outside the gene matches. TCR beta VDJ combinations and CDR3 sequences were profiled from genomic DNA. TCRdb used MiXCR to reprocess the reads, holding one entry per CDR3 protein. The repertoire holds about 190,000 distinct CDR3 sequences, with roughly half as singletons. This TCR came from a human donor in good health, serving as a control. Sequenced material: sorted CD4+, CD8+, or CD8+CD57+ T cells (not recorded which) from PBMCs. The rearrangement links TRBV24-1 to TRBJ2-1; 9 bases map to TRBD1. This CDR3 reads CATSAMTGGSEQFF. The CDR3 region has the DNA TGTGCCACCAGTGCTATGACAGGGGGGAGTGAGCAGTTCTTC.